This entry is about one T cell receptor (beta chain). The data originate from a study of blood T cell repertoires in COVID-19. Study in general: Both acute and convalescent COVID-19 samples were obtained from the United States, Italy and Spain. PBMCs, B-cell-depleted T cells, or T cells provided the cDNA or gDNA that made up the material.

Individuals aged about 18 to 89 years were recruited from roughly 23 US areas. The CDR3 sequence is 15 residues long. CDR1 is SEHNR and CDR2 is FQNEAQ in the germline V gene (reference sequence). J gave up 7 bases and V 5 bases, and 14 bases lay outside the gene matches. Methods used by the authors: Amplification of reference gene primers provided the estimated nucleated cell counts. The table came from immunoSEQ multiplex PCR; TCRdb's copy has only in-frame clones and leaves some out. V and J calls and clone size are as listed in that table; D and trimming were resolved from the DNA. The sample contains 62,000 or so clones, 80% to 90% of which appear only once.

This clonotype was sampled from a woman aged 35 to 49 with acute COVID-19. The chain joins TRBV7-9 to TRBJ2-7, with 7 bases identical to TRBD1. The sequenced sample was PBMCs or T cells enriched from blood (not recorded which). CDR3 nucleotide sequence: TGTGCCAGCAGCCCCCGGGACAGCCTCACCGGGGAGCAGTACTTC. Translating it yields CASSPRDSLTGEQYF. The whole variable domain, filled in from reference TRBV7-9 and TRBJ2-7, reads DTGVSQNPRHKITKRGQNVTFRCDPISEHNRLYWYRQTLGQGPEFLTYFQNEAQLEKSRLLSDRFSAERPKGSFSTLEIQRTEQGDSAMYLCASSPRDSLTGEQYFGPGTRLTVT.